This TCR beta chain was observed in a study of blood T cell repertoires in COVID-19. This clone was found many times. This CDR3 is built from 15 residues. The V gene's germline CDR1 is LGHNA and CDR2 YSLEER. V lost 0 bases, J lost 0 bases, and 8 bases lay in between. Method: immunoSEQ multiplex PCR; TCRdb's copy keeps in-frame clones and lacks some. The table lists a few hundred thousand clones, roughly 87% of them singletons. This clonotype originated in a woman between 45 and 65 years old who had recovered from COVID-19. Sequencing was performed on PBMCs or T cells enriched from blood (not recorded which). The chain joins TRBV4-3 to TRBJ1-1, with TRBD1 as a possible D gene (6 bases). DNA for the CDR3: TGCGCCAGCAGCCAAGAGCGGACAGTGAACACTGAAGCTTTCTTT. This gives the protein CASSQERTVNTEAFF.